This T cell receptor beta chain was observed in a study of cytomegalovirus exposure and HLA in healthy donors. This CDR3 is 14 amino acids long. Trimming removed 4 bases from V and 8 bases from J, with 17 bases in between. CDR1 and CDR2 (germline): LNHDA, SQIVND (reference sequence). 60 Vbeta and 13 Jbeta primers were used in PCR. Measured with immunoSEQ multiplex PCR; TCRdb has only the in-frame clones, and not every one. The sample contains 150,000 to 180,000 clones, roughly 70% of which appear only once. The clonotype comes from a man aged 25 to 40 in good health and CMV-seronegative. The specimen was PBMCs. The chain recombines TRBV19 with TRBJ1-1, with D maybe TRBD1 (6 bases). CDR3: CASSTQGTSIEAFF. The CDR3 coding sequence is TGTGCCAGTAGTACACAGGGTACTTCTATAGAAGCTTTCTTT.